This T cell receptor (beta chain) was observed in a study of T-cell reconstitution after alpha-beta-depleted transplantation in children. Deletions cut 5 bases from V and 5 bases from J, with 19 bases between. This CDR3 comprises 16 residues. Germline assignment: CDR1 MNHEY and CDR2 SVGAGI. Researchers prepared the TCRbeta library using unique molecular identifiers, the study reports. Using its own MiXCR run on the PCR reads, TCRdb lists one record per CDR3 protein. Of about 540,000 distinct CDR3 sequences detected, 15% to 20% appear once; the ten largest clones hold 2.5% to 4%. The TCR was taken from a human donor who donated a stem cell graft to a child with acute lymphoblastic leukemia. Here the sequenced sample was PBMCs from the stem cell graft donor, taken from the stem cell graft. The chain uses TRBV6-5 and TRBJ1-5; D uncertain. CDR3 protein: CASSDPRQWRDQPQHF. The CDR3 DNA follows: TGTGCCAGCAGTGACCCGAGGCAATGGAGGGATCAGCCCCAGCATTTT.